This paragraph covers one T cell receptor (beta chain) sequence. Its cognate antigen is unknown. Looked up from germline, CDR1 is MDHEN and CDR2 is SYDVKM. The ends were cut back, 7 bases at V and 4 bases at J, with 17 bases in the middle. CDR3 length: 15 amino acids. This entry comes from a study of cytomegalovirus exposure and HLA in healthy donors. Amplification used 60 Vbeta primers and 13 Jbeta primers. Some clones are missing from TCRdb's copy, which holds only in-frame ones; the method was immunoSEQ multiplex PCR. The table lists hundreds of thousands of clones, approximately 80% of them singletons. General study findings and limits: In a later analysis, CMV-associated beta chains were mostly HLA-associated, it appeared.

This TCR was recovered from a male donor in good health and CMV-seronegative. Source material: PBMCs. This rearrangement joins TRBV28 to TRBJ1-3; perhaps TRBD1 as D (6 bases). In DNA, the CDR3 is TGTGCCAGCAATCCTGACACAGGGTTCGGAAACACCATATATTTT. It translates to CASNPDTGFGNTIYF. The whole variable domain, filled in from reference TRBV28 and TRBJ1-3, reads DVKVTQSSRYLVKRTGEKVFLECVQDMDHENMFWYRQDPGLGLRLIYFSYDVKMKEKGDIPEGYSVSREKKERFSLILESASTNQTSMYLCASNPDTGFGNTIYFGEGSWLTVV.